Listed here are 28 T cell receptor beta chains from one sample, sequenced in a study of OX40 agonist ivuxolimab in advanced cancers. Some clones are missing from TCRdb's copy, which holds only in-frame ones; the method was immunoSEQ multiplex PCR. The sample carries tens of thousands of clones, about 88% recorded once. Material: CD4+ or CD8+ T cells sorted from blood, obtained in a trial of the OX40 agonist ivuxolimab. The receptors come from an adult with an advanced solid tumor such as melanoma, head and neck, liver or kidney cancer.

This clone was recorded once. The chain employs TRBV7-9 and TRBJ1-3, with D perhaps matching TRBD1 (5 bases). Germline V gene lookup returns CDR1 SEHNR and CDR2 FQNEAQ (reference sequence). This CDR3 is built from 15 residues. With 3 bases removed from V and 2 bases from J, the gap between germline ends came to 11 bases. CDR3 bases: TGTGCCAGCAGCTTGGGAGGGGTCCCTGGAAACACCATATATTTT. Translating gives CASSLGGVPGNTIYF.

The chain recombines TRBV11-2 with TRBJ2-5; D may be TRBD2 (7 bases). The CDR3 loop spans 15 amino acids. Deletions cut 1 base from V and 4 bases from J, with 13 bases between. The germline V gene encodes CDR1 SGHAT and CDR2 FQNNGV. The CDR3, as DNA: TGTGCCAGCAGCTTAGCGGGGGGCCCCGGAGAGACCCAGTACTTC. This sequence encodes CASSLAGGPGETQYF.

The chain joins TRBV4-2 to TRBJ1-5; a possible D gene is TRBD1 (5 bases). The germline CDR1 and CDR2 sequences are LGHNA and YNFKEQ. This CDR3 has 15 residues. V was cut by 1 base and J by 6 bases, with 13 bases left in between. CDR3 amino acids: CASSQVSSGPQPQHF. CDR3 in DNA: TGTGCCAGCAGCCAAGTTTCGTCAGGGCCTCAGCCCCAGCATTTT.

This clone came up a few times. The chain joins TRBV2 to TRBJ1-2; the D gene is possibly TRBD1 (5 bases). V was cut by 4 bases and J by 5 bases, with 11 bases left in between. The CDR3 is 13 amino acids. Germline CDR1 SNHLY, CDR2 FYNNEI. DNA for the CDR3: TGTGCCAGCAGTGTGGGACTTCAATATGGCTACACCTTC. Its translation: CASSVGLQYGYTF.

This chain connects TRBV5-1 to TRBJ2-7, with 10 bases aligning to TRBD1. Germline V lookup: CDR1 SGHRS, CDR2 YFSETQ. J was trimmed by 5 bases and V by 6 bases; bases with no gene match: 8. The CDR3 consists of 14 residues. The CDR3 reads CASTVRDRGHEQYF. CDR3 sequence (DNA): TGCGCCAGCACTGTCCGGGACAGGGGCCACGAGCAGTACTTC.

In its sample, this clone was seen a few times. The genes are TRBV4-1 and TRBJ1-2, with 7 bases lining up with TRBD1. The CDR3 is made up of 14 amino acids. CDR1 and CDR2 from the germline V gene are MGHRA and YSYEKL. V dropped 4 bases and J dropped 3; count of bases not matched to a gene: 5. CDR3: CASSPGTVDYGYTF. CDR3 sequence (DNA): TGCGCCAGCAGCCCTGGGACAGTCGACTATGGCTACACCTTC.

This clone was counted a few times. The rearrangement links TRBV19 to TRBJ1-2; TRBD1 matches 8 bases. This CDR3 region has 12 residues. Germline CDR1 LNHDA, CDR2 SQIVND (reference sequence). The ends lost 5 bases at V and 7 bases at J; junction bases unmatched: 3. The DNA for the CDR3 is TGTGCCAGTAGTTGGACAGGGAGTGGCTACACCTTC. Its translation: CASSWTGSGYTF.

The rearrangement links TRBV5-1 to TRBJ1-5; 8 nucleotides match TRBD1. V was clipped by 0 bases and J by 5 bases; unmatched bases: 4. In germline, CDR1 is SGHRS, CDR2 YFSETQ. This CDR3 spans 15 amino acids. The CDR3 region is CASSLGTGSYQPQHF. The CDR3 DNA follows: TGCGCCAGCAGCTTGGGGACAGGGTCCTATCAGCCCCAGCATTTT.

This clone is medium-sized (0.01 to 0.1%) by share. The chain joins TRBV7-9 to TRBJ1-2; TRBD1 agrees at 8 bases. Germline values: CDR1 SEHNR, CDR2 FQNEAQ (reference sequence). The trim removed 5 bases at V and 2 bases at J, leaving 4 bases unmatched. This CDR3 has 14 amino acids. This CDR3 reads CASSQGQGNYGYTF. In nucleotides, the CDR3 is TGTGCCAGCAGCCAAGGACAGGGAAACTATGGCTACACCTTC.

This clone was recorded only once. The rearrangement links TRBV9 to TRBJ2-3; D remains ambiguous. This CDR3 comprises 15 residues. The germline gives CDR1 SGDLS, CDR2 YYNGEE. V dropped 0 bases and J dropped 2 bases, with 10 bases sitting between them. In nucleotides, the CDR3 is TGTGCCAGCAGCGTAGCTATACTATCCACAGATACGCAGTATTTT. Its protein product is CASSVAILSTDTQYF. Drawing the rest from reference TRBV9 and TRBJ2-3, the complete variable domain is DSGVTQTPKHLITATGQRVTLRCSPRSGDLSVYWYQQSLDQGLQFLIQYYNGEERAKGNILERFSAQQFPDLHSELNLSSLELGDSALYFCASSVAILSTDTQYFGPGTRLTVL.

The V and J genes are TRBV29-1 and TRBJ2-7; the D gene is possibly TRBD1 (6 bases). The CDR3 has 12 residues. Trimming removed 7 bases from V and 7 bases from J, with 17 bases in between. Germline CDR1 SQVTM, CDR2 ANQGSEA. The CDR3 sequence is CSAKDSGYEQYF. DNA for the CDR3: TGCAGCGCAAAGGACAGCGGTTATGAGCAGTACTTC.

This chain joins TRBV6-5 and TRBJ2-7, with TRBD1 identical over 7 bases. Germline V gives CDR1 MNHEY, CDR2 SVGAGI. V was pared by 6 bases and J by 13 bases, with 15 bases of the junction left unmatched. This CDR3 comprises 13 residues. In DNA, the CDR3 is TGTGCCAGCAGACCCTTGACAGGGTCAAGTGAATACTTC. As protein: CASRPLTGSSEYF.

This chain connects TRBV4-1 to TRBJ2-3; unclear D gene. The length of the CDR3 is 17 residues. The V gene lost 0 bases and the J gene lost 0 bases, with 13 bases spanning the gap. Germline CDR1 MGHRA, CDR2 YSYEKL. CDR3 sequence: CASSQERVADSTDTQYF. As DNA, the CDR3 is TGCGCCAGCAGCCAAGAACGGGTGGCGGATAGCACAGATACGCAGTATTTT.

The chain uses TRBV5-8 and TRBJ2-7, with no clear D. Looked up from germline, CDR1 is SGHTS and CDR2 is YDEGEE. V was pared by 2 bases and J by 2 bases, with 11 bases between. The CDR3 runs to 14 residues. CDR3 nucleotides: TGTGCCAGCAGCTTTTCGACGGTAACCTACGAGCAGTACTTC. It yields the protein CASSFSTVTYEQYF. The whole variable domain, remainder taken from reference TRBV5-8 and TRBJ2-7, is EAGVTQSPTHLIKTRGQQATLRCSPISGHTSVYWYQQALGLGLQFLLWYDEGEERNRGNFPPRFSGRQFPNYSSELNVNALELEDSALYLCASSFSTVTYEQYFGPGTRLTVT.

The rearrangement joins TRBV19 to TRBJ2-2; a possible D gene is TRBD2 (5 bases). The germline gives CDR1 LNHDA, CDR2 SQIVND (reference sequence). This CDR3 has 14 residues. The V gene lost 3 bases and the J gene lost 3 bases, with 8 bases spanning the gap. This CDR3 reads CASSIMGDTGELFF. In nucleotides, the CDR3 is TGTGCCAGTAGTATTATGGGAGACACCGGGGAGCTGTTTTTT.

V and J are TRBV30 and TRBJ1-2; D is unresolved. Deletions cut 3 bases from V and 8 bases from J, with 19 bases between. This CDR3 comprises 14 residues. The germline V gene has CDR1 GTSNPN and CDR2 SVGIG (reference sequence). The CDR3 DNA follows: TGTGCCTGGAGACGAATAGCGATAGGTAAAGGCTACACCTTC. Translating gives CAWRRIAIGKGYTF.

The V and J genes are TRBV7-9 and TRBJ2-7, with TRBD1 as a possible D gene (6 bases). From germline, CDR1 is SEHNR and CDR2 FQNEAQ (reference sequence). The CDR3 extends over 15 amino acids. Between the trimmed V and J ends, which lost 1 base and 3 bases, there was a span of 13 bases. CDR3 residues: CASSLDGQGSYEQYF. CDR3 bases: TGTGCCAGCAGCTTAGATGGGCAGGGGAGCTACGAGCAGTACTTC.

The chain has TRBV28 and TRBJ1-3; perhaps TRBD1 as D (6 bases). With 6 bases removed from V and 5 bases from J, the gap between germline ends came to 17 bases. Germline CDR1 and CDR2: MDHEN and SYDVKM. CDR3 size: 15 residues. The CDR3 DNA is TGTGCCAGCAGCTCTGGGACAACAACTCGAAACACCATATATTTT. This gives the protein CASSSGTTTRNTIYF.

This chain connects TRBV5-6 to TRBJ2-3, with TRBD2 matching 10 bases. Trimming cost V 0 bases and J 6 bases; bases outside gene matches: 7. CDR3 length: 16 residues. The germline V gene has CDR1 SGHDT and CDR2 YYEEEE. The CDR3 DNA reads TGTGCCAGCAGCTTGGGAGTAGCGGGGGGCCCGGATACGCAGTATTTT. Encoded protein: CASSLGVAGGPDTQYF.

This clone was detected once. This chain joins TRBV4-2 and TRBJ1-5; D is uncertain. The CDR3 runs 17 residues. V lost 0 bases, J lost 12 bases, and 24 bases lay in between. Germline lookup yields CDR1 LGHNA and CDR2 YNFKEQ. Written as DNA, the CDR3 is TGTGCCAGCAGCCAAGATCGCGGAAGTCTCGGGCGTATTAACCAGCATTTT. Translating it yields CASSQDRGSLGRINQHF.

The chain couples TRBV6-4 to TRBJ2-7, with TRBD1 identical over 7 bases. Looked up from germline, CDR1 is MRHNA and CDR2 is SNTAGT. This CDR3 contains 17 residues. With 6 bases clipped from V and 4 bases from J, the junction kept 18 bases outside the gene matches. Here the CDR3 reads CASREGQAAPNVYEQYF. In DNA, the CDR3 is TGTGCCAGCAGGGAAGGACAGGCAGCACCCAACGTGTACGAGCAGTACTTC.

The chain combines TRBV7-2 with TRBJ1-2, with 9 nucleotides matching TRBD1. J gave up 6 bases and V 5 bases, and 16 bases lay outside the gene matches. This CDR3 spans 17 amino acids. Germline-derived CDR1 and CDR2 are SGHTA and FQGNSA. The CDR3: CASSTYGGGQGADGYTF. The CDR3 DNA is TGTGCCAGCAGCACGTACGGGGGGGGACAGGGAGCGGATGGCTACACCTTC.

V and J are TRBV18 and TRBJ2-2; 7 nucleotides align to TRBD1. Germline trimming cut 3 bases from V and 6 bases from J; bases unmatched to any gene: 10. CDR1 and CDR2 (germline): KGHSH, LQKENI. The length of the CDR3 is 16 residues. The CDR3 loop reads CASSPQEYRGPGELFF. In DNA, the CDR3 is TGTGCCAGCTCACCTCAGGAATACAGGGGACCCGGGGAGCTGTTTTTT.

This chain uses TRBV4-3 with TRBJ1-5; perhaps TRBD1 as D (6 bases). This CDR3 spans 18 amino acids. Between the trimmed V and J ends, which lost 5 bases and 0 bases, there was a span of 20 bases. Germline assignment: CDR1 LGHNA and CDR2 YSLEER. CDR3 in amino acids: CASSSGELCNPSNQPQHF. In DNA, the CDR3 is TGCGCCAGCAGCTCAGGGGAACTGTGTAATCCTAGCAATCAGCCCCAGCATTTT.

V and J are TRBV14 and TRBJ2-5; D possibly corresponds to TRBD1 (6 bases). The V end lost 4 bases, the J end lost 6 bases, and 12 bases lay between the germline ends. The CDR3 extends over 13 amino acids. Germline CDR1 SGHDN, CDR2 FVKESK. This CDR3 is CASSLGAGKTQYF. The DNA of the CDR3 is TGTGCCAGCAGCCTGGGGGCAGGGAAGACCCAGTACTTC.

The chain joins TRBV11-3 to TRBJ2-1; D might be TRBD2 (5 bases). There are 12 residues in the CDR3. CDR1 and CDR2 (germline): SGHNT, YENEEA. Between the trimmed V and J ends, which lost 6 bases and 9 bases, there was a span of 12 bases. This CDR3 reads CASSRERIEQFF. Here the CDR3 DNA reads TGTGCCAGCAGTAGGGAGAGGATTGAGCAGTTCTTC.

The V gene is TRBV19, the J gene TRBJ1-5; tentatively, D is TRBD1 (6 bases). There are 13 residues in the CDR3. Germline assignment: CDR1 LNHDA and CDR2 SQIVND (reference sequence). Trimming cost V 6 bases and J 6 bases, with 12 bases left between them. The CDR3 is CASRLQGGQPQHF. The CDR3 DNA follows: TGTGCCAGTAGGCTACAGGGTGGTCAGCCCCAGCATTTT.

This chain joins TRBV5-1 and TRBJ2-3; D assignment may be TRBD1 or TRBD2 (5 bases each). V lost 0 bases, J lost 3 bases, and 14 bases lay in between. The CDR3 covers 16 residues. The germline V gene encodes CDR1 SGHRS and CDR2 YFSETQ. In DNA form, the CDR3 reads TGCGCCAGCAGCTTGGCCGTGGGGGATGGTACAGATACGCAGTATTTT. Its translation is CASSLAVGDGTDTQYF.